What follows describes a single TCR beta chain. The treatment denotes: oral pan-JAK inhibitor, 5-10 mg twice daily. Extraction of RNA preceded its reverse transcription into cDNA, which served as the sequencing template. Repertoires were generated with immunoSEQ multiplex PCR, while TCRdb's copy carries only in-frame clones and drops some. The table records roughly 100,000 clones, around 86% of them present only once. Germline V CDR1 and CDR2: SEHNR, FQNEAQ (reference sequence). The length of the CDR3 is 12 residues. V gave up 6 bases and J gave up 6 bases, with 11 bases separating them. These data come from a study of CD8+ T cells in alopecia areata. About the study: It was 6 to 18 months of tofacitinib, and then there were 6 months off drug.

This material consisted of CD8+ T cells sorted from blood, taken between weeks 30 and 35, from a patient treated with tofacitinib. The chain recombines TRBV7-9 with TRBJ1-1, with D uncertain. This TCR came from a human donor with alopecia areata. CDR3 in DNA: TGTGCCAGCAGGACGGCGGGCTCTGAAGCTTTCTTT. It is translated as CASRTAGSEAFF.